This T cell receptor (beta chain) came from a study of response to subunit inactivated influenza vaccine. Using its own MiXCR run on the RT-PCR reads, TCRdb lists one record per CDR3 protein. The sample includes 710,000 or so distinct CDR3 sequences, around 14% of them seen just once. Study-wide results and caveats: Authors suggested that a seasonal influenza vaccination recruits few new T cells each time.

This clonotype was picked up many times. Antigen specificity is unknown. With V trimmed by 4 bases and J by 6 bases, 1 base remained unmatched. The germline V gene has CDR1 SGHTA and CDR2 FQGNSA. This CDR3 has 14 amino acids. The sequence was collected from a man in his forties or fifties who received an inactivated influenza vaccine. Sequenced material: PBMCs from blood, taken 12 days after vaccination. The chain is built from TRBV7-2 and TRBJ2-1; 12 nucleotides match TRBD2. The chain's CDR3 is CASSSSGGVNEQFF. The CDR3 nucleotides are TGTGCCAGCAGCTCTAGCGGGGGGGTCAATGAGCAGTTCTTC.